This TCR beta chain stems from a study of shared clonotypes between healthy human individuals. Naive CD8 cells lacked CD45RO, underwent positive selection for CCR7 and left out terminally differentiated effector memory CD45RA+ cells. There were no recent acute infections or vaccinations among the donors, who were healthy HIV-negative adults. Germline-derived CDR1 and CDR2 are MDHEN and SYDVKM. Trimming removed 4 bases from V and 7 bases from J, with 11 bases in between. This CDR3 has 12 amino acids. Profiled with immunoSEQ multiplex PCR; TCRdb holds only in-frame clones, not every one. The sample shows about 2 million clones, about 95% of them seen only once.

The sequencing sample was made of naive CD8+ T cells sorted from blood. The rearrangement uses TRBV28 and TRBJ2-7; unclear D gene. The source of this sequence is a man younger than 35 in good health. Written as DNA, the CDR3 is TGTGCCAGCAGTTCTAGGGTTCGGGAGCAGTACTTC. This translates into CASSSRVREQYF.